Below are 24 T cell receptor beta chains sequenced from a single sample in a study of blood T cell repertoires in COVID-19. Assay used: immunoSEQ multiplex PCR; TCRdb lists only in-frame clones, some missing. The sample yields under 450,000 clones, approximately 91% seen once. The sample consisted of peripheral blood. All receptors come from a woman in her forties with COVID-19, enrolled during active disease.

The V gene is TRBV28, the J gene TRBJ1-5, with TRBD1 as a possible D gene (5 bases). Germline lookup yields CDR1 MDHEN and CDR2 SYDVKM. V lost 8 bases and J 1 base, leaving 18 bases between the germline ends. CDR3 length: 16 amino acids. In nucleotides, the CDR3 is TGTGCCAGCTCATCGGGGGATATGGGAAGCAATCAGCCCCAGCATTTT. Its protein is CASSSGDMGSNQPQHF.

The rearrangement joins TRBV5-6 to TRBJ2-2; TRBD1 agrees at 8 bases. CDR1 and CDR2 (germline): SGHDT, YYEEEE. The V and J ends lost 1 base and 6 bases, in that order; junction bases with no gene match: 8. This CDR3 is built from 16 residues. The CDR3 protein is CASSLMQGATSGELFF. CDR3 DNA sequence: TGTGCCAGCAGCTTGATGCAGGGGGCTACCTCCGGGGAGCTGTTTTTT.

The J gene is TRBJ1-5, the V gene TRBV19, with 7 bases lining up with TRBD1. This CDR3 has 13 amino acids. Per the germline V gene, CDR1 is LNHDA and CDR2 is SQIVND (reference sequence). After removal of 6 bases from V and 3 bases from J, the junction contained 2 bases not matched to a gene. The chain's CDR3 is CASRGTANQPQHF. CDR3 in DNA: TGTGCCAGTAGAGGGACAGCCAATCAGCCCCAGCATTTT.

This chain uses TRBV5-1 with TRBJ2-7, with a possible D match to TRBD1 (6 bases). The length of the CDR3 is 16 residues. The germline gives CDR1 SGHRS, CDR2 YFSETQ. Trimming removed 1 base at V and 6 bases at J, with 20 bases between. The chain's CDR3 is CASSLSLGTSTAEQYF. CDR3 coding DNA: TGCGCCAGCAGCTTGTCTCTCGGGACATCTACCGCCGAGCAGTACTTC.

The rearrangement joins TRBV27 to TRBJ1-2; no definite D call. The germline V gene encodes CDR1 MNHEY and CDR2 SMNVEV (reference sequence). Trimming took off 5 bases at V and 8 bases at J, with 21 bases between the two ends. The length of the CDR3 is 15 residues. CDR3 protein: CASSTTVQTLRGYTF. Written as DNA, the CDR3 is TGTGCCAGCAGTACAACAGTCCAGACCCTCAGGGGCTACACCTTC.

This chain connects TRBV4-3 to TRBJ2-1; tentative D call: TRBD2 (5 bases). CDR3 length equals 14 residues. Germline V gives CDR1 LGHNA, CDR2 YSLEER. V lost 1 base and J lost 7, with 11 bases in between. The CDR3 loop is CASSQVSRGNEQFF. The CDR3 nucleotides are TGCGCCAGCAGCCAAGTTTCCCGGGGAAATGAGCAGTTCTTC.

The chain combines TRBV28 with TRBJ2-1, with TRBD1 matching 9 bases. This CDR3 is built from 13 residues. With V trimmed by 6 bases and J by 8 bases, 5 bases remained unmatched. CDR1 and CDR2 from the germline V gene are MDHEN and SYDVKM. CDR3 in amino acids: CASRIQGADEQFF. The CDR3 DNA is TGTGCCAGCAGGATACAGGGGGCTGATGAGCAGTTCTTC.

This sequence joins TRBV6-2 or TRBV6-3 and TRBJ2-2; 9 nucleotides match TRBD1. The CDR3 length is 17 residues. The trim removed 3 bases at V and 2 bases at J, leaving 7 bases unmatched. Germline lookup yields CDR1 MNHEY and CDR2 SVGEGT. In DNA, the CDR3 is TGTGCCAGCAGTTATGCCAGGGACAGGGCAAACACCGGGGAGCTGTTTTTT. This codes for CASSYARDRANTGELFF.

The rearrangement uses TRBV18 and TRBJ2-2, with TRBD1 identical over 7 bases. The CDR3 consists of 15 residues. Per germline, CDR1 KGHSH and CDR2 LQKENI. With V trimmed by 8 bases and J by 4 bases, 10 bases remained unmatched. The CDR3 nucleotides are TGTGCCAGCCCCTCTGGACAGGTCACCACCGGGGAGCTGTTTTTT. It translates to CASPSGQVTTGELFF.

The J gene is TRBJ1-5, the V gene TRBV28; D may be TRBD1 (6 bases). CDR3 length: 19 amino acids. Germline lookup yields CDR1 MDHEN and CDR2 SYDVKM. Trimming removed 5 bases from V and 0 bases from J, with 23 bases in between. The CDR3 DNA reads as TGTGCCAGCAGTCCTCCCTCCATGGTTCAGGGACATAGCAATCAGCCCCAGCATTTT. Its protein is CASSPPSMVQGHSNQPQHF.

V gene TRBV28 combines with J gene TRBJ2-5; D perhaps matches TRBD1 (7 bases). This CDR3 region has 15 residues. Between the trimmed V and J ends, which lost 2 bases and 4 bases, there was a span of 14 bases. Germline V CDR1 and CDR2: MDHEN, SYDVKM. The CDR3 loop reads CASSLTRGAGETQYF. In DNA form, the CDR3 reads TGTGCCAGCAGTTTAACCAGGGGGGCTGGAGAGACCCAGTACTTC.

The V and J genes are TRBV19 and TRBJ2-1; D perhaps matches TRBD2 (5 bases). The CDR3 extends over 13 amino acids. V dropped 7 bases and J dropped 10 bases, with 17 bases sitting between them. Germline-derived CDR1 and CDR2 are LNHDA and SQIVND (reference sequence). The CDR3 DNA follows: TGTGCCAGTACCTTCAGCGGAATGGGGGAGCAGTTCTTC. This codes for CASTFSGMGEQFF.

This rearrangement joins TRBV5-4 to TRBJ2-7, with TRBD1 identical over 8 bases. Trimming took 3 bases from V and 7 from J; bases not matched to a gene: 9. Germline V gene data show CDR1 as SGHNT and CDR2 as YYREEE (reference sequence). The CDR3 runs 14 residues. The CDR3 loop is CASSWEQGVGEQYF. CDR3 bases: TGTGCCAGCAGCTGGGAACAGGGGGTTGGGGAGCAGTACTTC.

The chain joins TRBV7-9 to TRBJ1-2; D uncertain. With 5 bases removed from V and 0 bases from J, the gap between germline ends came to 7 bases. Per the germline V gene, CDR1 is SEHNR and CDR2 is FQNEAQ (reference sequence). The CDR3 has 13 residues. The CDR3 DNA is TGTGCCAGCAGCCCGGGGACTAACTATGGCTACACCTTC. This encodes CASSPGTNYGYTF.

The table lists this clone with a count of one. CDR3 DNA: TGTGCCAGCAGTTCGGCCCGGGGGTCCTACGAGCAGTACTTC. This encodes CASSSARGSYEQYF. The V call is TRBV6-5, the J call TRBJ2-7, with D perhaps matching TRBD2 (6 bases). Germline-derived CDR1 and CDR2 are MNHEY and SVGAGI. The CDR3 is 14 residues long. Deletions cut 4 bases from V and 1 base from J, with 11 bases between.

A note on this clone: This CDR3 is also generated by other DNA sequences in the sample. V gene TRBV5-1 combines with J gene TRBJ2-2; 8 bases fit TRBD1. The CDR3 contains 15 residues. Germline V gene lookup returns CDR1 SGHRS and CDR2 YFSETQ. The J segment lost 1 base and the V segment lost 2 bases, leaving 1 base of the junction unmatched. CDR3 in DNA: TGCGCCAGCAGCTTAGGGACAGGGAACACCGGGGAGCTGTTTTTT. Translating it yields CASSLGTGNTGELFF.

The chain is built from TRBV3-1 (or the pseudogene TRBV3-2) and TRBJ2-5, with TRBD2 identical over 8 bases. The germline V gene has CDR1 LGHDT and CDR2 YNNKEL (reference sequence). There are 13 residues in the CDR3. V gave up 1 base and J gave up 14 bases; unmatched junction bases: 9. The CDR3 nucleotides read TGTGCCAGCAGCCAAGGGGCCCCGGGGGGGGATTACTTC. Encoded protein: CASSQGAPGGDYF.

About this clone: Other DNA sequences in this specimen translate into the identical CDR3. J is TRBJ2-5 and V is TRBV7-9, with 7 bases aligning to TRBD2. The germline gives CDR1 SEHNR, CDR2 FQNEAQ (reference sequence). The V segment lost 5 bases and the J segment 2 bases; nucleotides outside the gene matches: 5. The CDR3 consists of 14 residues. The CDR3 DNA reads as TGTGCCAGCAGCCTACTGGGGGGGCAAGAGACCCAGTACTTC. Residues: CASSLLGGQETQYF. Using reference TRBV7-9 and TRBJ2-5 for the parts outside the CDR3, the full variable domain is DTGVSQNPRHKITKRGQNVTFRCDPISEHNRLYWYRQTLGQGPEFLTYFQNEAQLEKSRLLSDRFSAERPKGSFSTLEIQRTEQGDSAMYLCASSLLGGQETQYFGPGTRLLVL.

The sample holds one count of this clone. The chain joins TRBV5-1 to TRBJ1-4; 8 nucleotides align to TRBD1. Germline loops: CDR1 SGHRS, CDR2 YFSETQ. There are 15 residues in the CDR3. After removal of 4 bases from V and 0 bases from J, the junction contained 2 bases not matched to a gene. CDR3 bases: TGCGCCAGCAGCCGGGACAGGACAACTAATGAAAAACTGTTTTTT. It codes for CASSRDRTTNEKLFF.

This clone appeared a single time. This rearrangement joins TRBV28 to TRBJ2-7; maybe TRBD2 (6 bases). Germline lookup yields CDR1 MDHEN and CDR2 SYDVKM. Trimming stripped 3 bases from V and 5 bases from J, with 17 bases between. This CDR3 spans 15 amino acids. CDR3 region: CASSLTGRSRDEQYF. The DNA for the CDR3 is TGTGCCAGCAGTTTGACGGGGAGGAGTAGGGACGAGCAGTACTTC.

The chain combines TRBV5-1 with TRBJ1-6; 7 bases fit TRBD1. Germline V gene lookup returns CDR1 SGHRS and CDR2 YFSETQ. The CDR3 sequence is 16 residues long. With 4 bases clipped from V and 10 bases from J, the junction kept 14 bases outside the gene matches. Here the CDR3 DNA reads TGCGCCAGCAGCAAGGGTGGGACAGACCCTTCCTCACCCCTCCACTTT. It translates to CASSKGGTDPSSPLHF.

This clone appeared once. The CDR3, as DNA: TGTGCCAGCACCCCTCGGGTCGGTTACACCGGGGAGCTGTTTTTT. Its translation: CASTPRVGYTGELFF. This chain joins TRBV7-9 and TRBJ2-2; D gene ambiguous. The CDR3 loop spans 15 amino acids. Germline-derived CDR1 and CDR2 are SEHNR and FQNEAQ (reference sequence). The germline V and J ends were trimmed by 7 bases and 3 bases, with 15 bases remaining between them.

This clone was observed once. The chain uses TRBV6-6 and TRBJ1-2; 10 bases match TRBD1. J lost 5 bases, V lost 5 bases, and 8 bases had no gene match. Germline values: CDR1 MNHNY, CDR2 SVGAGI (reference sequence). This CDR3 region has 15 residues. The CDR3 here is CASSTTGGFGYGYTF. In DNA form, the CDR3 reads TGTGCCAGCAGTACGACAGGGGGCTTTGGGTATGGCTACACCTTC.

This rearrangement joins TRBV12-3 or TRBV12-4 to TRBJ2-7; D perhaps matches TRBD1 (6 bases). V gave up 5 bases and J gave up 3 bases, with 8 bases separating them. The CDR3 runs to 12 residues. The CDR3 nucleotides are TGTGCCAGCAGTCGACAGGACTACGAGCAGTACTTC. Protein sequence: CASSRQDYEQYF.